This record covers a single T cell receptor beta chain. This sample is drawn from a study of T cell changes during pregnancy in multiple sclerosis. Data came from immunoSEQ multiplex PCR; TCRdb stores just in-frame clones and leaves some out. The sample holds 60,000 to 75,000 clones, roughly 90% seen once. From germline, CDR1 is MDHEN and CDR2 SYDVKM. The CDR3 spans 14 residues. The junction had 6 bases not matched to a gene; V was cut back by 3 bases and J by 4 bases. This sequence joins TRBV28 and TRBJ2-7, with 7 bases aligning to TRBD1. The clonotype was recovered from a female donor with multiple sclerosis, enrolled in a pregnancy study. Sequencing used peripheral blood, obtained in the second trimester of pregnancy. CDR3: CASSFATGSYEQYF. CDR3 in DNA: TGTGCCAGCAGTTTTGCGACAGGGAGTTACGAGCAGTACTTC.